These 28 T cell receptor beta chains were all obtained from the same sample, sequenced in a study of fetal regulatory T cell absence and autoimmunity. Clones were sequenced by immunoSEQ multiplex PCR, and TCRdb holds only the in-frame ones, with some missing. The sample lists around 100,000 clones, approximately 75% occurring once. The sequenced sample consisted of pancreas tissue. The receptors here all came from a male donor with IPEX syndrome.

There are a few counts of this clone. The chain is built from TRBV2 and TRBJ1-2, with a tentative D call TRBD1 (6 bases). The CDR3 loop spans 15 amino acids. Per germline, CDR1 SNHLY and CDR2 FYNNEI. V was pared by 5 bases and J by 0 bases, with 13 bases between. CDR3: CASSLGAGPNYGYTF. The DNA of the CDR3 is TGTGCCAGCAGTTTGGGGGCAGGTCCTAACTATGGCTACACCTTC. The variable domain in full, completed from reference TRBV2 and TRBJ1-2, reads EPEVTQTPSHQVTQMGQEVILRCVPISNHLYFYWYRQILGQKVEFLVSFYNNEISEKSEIFDDQFSVERPDGSNFTLKIRSTKLEDSAMYFCASSLGAGPNYGYTFGSGTRLTVV.

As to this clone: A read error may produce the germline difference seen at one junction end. The CDR3 DNA follows: TGTGCTAGCAGCTCCGTTGGGGGCAGGGAGCTAGCGGCCCCGAGTATCGATACGCAGTATTTT. Amino acids: CASSSVGGRELAAPSIDTQYF. This chain links TRBV7-7 with TRBJ2-3; tentatively, D is TRBD2 (7 bases). Germline assignment: CDR1 SSHAT and CDR2 FNYEAQ (reference sequence). The length of the CDR3 is 21 residues.

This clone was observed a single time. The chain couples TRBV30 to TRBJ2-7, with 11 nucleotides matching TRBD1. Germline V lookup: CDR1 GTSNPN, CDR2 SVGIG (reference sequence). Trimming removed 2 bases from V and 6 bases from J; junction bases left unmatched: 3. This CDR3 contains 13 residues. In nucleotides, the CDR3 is TGTGCCTGGAGTACCGGGACAGGGGGCGAGCAGTACTTC. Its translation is CAWSTGTGGEQYF.

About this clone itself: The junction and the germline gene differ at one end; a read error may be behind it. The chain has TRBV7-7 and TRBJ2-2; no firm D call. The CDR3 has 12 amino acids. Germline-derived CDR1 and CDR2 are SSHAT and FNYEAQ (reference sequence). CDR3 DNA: TGTGCTAGCAGCCCGTACACCGGGGAGCTGTTTTTT. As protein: CASSPYTGELFF. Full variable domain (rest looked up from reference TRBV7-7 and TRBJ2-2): GAGVSQSPRYKVTKRGQDVTLRCDPISSHATLYWYQQALGQGPEFLTYFNYEAQPDKSGLPSDRFSAERPEGSISTLTIQRTEQRDSAMYRCASSPYTGELFFGEGSRLTVL.

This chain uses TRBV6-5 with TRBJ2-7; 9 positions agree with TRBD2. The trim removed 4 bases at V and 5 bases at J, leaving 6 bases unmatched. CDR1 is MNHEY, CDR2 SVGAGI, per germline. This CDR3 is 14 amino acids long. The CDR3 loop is CASSSLAGFDEQYF. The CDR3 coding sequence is TGTGCCAGCAGTTCTCTAGCGGGATTCGACGAGCAGTACTTC.

The CDR3 DNA is TGTGCCAGCAGCTTAGGCTTCACGAACACTGAAGCTTTCTTT. It translates to CASSLGFTNTEAFF. This chain joins TRBV7-8 and TRBJ1-1; D is uncertain. The CDR3 sequence is 14 residues long. Germline CDR1 and CDR2: SGHVS and FQNEAQ. V gave up 1 base and J gave up 1 base, with 7 bases separating them.

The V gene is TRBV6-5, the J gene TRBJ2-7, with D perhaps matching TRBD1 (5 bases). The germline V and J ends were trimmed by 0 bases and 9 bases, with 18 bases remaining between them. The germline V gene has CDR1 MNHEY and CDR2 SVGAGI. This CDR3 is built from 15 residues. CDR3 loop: CASSYSRGARVRQYF. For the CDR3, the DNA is TGTGCCAGCAGTTACTCGCGTGGGGCTAGGGTTCGGCAGTACTTC.

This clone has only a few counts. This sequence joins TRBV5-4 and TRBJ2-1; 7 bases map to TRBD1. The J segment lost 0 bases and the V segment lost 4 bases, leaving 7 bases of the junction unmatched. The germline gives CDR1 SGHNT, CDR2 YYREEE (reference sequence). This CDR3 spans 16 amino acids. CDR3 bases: TGTGCCAGCAGCACCAAGACAGGGAACTCCTACAATGAGCAGTTCTTC. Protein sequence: CASSTKTGNSYNEQFF.

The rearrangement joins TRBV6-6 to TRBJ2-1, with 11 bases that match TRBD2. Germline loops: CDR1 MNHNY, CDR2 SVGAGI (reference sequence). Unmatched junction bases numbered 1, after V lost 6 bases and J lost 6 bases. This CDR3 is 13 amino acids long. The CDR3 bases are TGTGCCAGCAGACTAGCGGGAGCCAATGAGCAGTTCTTC. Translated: CASRLAGANEQFF.

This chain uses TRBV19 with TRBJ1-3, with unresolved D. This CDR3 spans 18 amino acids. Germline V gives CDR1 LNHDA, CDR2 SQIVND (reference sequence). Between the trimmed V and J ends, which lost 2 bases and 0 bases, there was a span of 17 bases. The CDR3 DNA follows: TGTGCCAGTAGTATAATTAACGCAGCACCAAGCTCTGGAAACACCATATATTTT. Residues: CASSIINAAPSSGNTIYF.

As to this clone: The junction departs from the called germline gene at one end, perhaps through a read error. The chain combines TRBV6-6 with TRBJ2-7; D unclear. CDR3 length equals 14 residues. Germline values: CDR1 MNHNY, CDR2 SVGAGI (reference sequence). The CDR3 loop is CARSYLISYYEQYF. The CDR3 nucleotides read TGTGCCCGCAGTTACCTTATATCCTACTACGAGCAGTACTTC.

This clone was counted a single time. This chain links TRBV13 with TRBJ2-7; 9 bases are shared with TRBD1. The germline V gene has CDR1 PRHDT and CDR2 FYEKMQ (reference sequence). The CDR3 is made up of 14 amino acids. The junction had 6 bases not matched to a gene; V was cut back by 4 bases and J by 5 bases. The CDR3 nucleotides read TGTGCCAGCAGCTACCCCGGACAGGGGAACGAGCAGTACTTC. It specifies CASSYPGQGNEQYF.

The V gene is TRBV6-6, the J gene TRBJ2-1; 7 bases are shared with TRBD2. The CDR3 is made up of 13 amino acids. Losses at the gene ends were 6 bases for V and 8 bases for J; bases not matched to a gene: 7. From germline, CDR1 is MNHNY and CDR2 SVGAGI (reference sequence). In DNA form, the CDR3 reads TGTGCCAGCAGCCGACTAGCAAGGCATGAGCAGTTCTTC. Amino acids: CASSRLARHEQFF.

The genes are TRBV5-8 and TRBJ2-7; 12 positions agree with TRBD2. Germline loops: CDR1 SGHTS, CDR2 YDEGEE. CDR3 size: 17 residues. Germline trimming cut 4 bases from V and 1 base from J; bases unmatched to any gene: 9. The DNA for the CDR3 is TGTGCCAGCAGCCTAGGGACAGGACTAGCGGGGTCCTACGAGCAGTACTTC. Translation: CASSLGTGLAGSYEQYF.

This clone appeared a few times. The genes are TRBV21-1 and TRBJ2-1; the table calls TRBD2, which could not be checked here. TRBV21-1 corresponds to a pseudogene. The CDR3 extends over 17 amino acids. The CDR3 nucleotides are TGTGCCAGCAGCAAAATTGATCAGGCCCGGGGGTACAATGAGCAGTTCTTC. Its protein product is CASSKIDQARGYNEQFF.

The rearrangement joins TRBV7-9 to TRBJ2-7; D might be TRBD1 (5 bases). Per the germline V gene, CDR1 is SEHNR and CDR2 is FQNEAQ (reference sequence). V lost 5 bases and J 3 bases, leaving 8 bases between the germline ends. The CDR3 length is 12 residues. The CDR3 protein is CASSQQVYEQYF. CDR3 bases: TGTGCCAGCAGCCAACAGGTCTACGAGCAGTACTTC. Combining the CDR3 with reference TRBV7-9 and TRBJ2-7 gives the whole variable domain DTGVSQNPRHKITKRGQNVTFRCDPISEHNRLYWYRQTLGQGPEFLTYFQNEAQLEKSRLLSDRFSAERPKGSFSTLEIQRTEQGDSAMYLCASSQQVYEQYFGPGTRLTVT.

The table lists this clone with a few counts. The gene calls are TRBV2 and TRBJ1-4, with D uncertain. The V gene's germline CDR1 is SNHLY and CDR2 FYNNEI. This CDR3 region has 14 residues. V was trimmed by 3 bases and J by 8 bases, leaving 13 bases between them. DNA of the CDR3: TGTGCCAGCAGTGATTCGGGGTTTGGGGAAAAACTGTTTTTT. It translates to CASSDSGFGEKLFF.

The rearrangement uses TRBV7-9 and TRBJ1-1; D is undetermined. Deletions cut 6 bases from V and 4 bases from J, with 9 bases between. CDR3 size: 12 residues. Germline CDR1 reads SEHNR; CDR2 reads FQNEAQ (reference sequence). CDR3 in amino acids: CASSPWGTEAFF. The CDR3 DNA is TGTGCCAGCAGTCCTTGGGGCACTGAAGCTTTCTTT.

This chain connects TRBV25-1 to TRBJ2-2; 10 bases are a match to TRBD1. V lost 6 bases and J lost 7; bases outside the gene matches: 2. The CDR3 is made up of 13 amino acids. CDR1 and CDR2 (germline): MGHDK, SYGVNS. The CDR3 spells CASRTGGLGELFF. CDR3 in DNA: TGTGCCAGCAGGACAGGGGGCCTCGGGGAGCTGTTTTTT.

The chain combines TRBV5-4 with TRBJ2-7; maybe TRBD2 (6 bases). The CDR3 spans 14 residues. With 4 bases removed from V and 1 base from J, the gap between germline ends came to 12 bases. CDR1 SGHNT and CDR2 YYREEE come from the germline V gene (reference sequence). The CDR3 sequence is CASSGGLQSYEQYF. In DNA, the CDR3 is TGTGCCAGCAGCGGGGGACTGCAATCCTACGAGCAGTACTTC. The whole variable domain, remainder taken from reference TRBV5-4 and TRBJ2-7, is ETGVTQSPTHLIKTRGQQVTLRCSSQSGHNTVSWYQQALGQGPQFIFQYYREEENGRGNFPPRFSGLQFPNYSSELNVNALELDDSALYLCASSGGLQSYEQYFGPGTRLTVT.

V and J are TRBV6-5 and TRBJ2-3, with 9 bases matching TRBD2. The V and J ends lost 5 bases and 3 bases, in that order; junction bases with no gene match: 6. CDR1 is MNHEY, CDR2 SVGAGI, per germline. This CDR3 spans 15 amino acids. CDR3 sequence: CASSVSGRMTDTQYF. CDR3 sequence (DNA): TGTGCCAGCAGTGTCAGCGGGAGGATGACAGATACGCAGTATTTT.

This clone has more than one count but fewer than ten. In nucleotides, the CDR3 is TGTGCCAGCAGTGAATTGGCAGGGCGACTTAACTATGGCTACACCTTC. It yields the protein CASSELAGRLNYGYTF. V gene TRBV6-1 combines with J gene TRBJ1-2; TRBD1 might be the D (5 bases). This CDR3 region has 16 residues. The ends were cut back, 2 bases at V and 1 base at J, with 14 bases in the middle. Germline V CDR1 and CDR2: MNHNS, SASEGT.

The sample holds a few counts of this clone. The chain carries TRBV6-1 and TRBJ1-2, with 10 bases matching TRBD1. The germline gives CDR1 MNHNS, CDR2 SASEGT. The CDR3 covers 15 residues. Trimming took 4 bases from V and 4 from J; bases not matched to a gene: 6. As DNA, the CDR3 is TGTGCCAGCAGTGTGGACAGGGGGGGCAGCTATGGCTACACCTTC. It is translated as CASSVDRGGSYGYTF.

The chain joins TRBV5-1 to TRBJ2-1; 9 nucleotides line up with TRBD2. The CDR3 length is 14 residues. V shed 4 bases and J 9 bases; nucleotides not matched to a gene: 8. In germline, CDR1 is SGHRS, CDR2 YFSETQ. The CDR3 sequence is CASSLAGGPVEQFF. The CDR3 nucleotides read TGCGCCAGCAGCCTGGCGGGAGGGCCAGTTGAGCAGTTCTTC. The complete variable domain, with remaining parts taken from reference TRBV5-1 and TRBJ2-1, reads KAGVTQTPRYLIKTRGQQVTLSCSPISGHRSVSWYQQTPGQGLQFLFEYFSETQRNKGNFPGRFSGRQFSNSRSEMNVSTLELGDSALYLCASSLAGGPVEQFFGPGTRLTVL.

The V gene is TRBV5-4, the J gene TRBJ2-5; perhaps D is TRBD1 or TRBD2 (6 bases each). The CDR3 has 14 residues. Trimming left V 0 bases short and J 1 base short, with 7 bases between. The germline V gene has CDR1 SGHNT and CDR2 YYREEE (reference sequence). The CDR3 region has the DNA TGTGCCAGCAGCTTGGAGGGGGGCCAAGAGACCCAGTACTTC. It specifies CASSLEGGQETQYF.

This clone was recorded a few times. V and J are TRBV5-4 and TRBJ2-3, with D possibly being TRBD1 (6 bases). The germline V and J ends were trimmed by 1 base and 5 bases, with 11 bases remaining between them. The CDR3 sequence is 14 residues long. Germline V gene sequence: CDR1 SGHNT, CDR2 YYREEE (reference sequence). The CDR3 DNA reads TGTGCCAGCAGCTTGACAGGGAGACGAGATACGCAGTATTTT. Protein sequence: CASSLTGRRDTQYF.

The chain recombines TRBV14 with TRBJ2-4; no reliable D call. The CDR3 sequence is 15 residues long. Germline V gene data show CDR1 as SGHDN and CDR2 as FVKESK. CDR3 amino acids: CALKPSGLAKNIQYF. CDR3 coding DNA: TGTGCTTTAAAGCCATCCGGCCTAGCCAAAAACATTCAGTACTTC.

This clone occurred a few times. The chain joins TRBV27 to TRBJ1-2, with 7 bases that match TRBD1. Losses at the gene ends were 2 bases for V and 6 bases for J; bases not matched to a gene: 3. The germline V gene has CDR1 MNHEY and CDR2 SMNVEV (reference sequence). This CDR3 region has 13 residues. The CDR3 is CASSLRQGDGYTF. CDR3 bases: TGTGCCAGCAGTTTACGACAGGGAGATGGCTACACCTTC.